These 2 T cell receptor beta chains were all obtained from the same sample, sequenced in a study of cytomegalovirus exposure and HLA in healthy donors. Primers included in the PCR were 60 Vbeta and 13 Jbeta primers. Using immunoSEQ multiplex PCR, the repertoire was profiled, and TCRdb retains in-frame clones only, with some absent. The table lists about 140,000 clones, 60% to 80% of them singletons, with 3.3% in the top ten. The sequenced material came from PBMCs. These receptors all come from a man aged 35 to 55 in good health and CMV-seronegative.

This clone has more than one count but fewer than ten. This sequence joins TRBV7-8 and TRBJ1-4, with TRBD1 matching 7 bases. There are 14 residues in the CDR3. Germline assignment: CDR1 SGHVS and CDR2 FQNEAQ. Trimming cost V 7 bases and J 7 bases; bases outside gene matches: 9. CDR3 sequence reads: CASTRGGAFEKLFF. CDR3 sequence (DNA): TGTGCCAGCACTCGAGGGGGCGCCTTTGAAAAACTGTTTTTT.

The V gene is TRBV29-1, the J gene TRBJ2-5; 10 bases match TRBD1. J was trimmed by 1 base and V by 7 bases; bases with no gene match: 6. CDR1 is SQVTM and CDR2 is ANQGSEA in the germline V gene. The CDR3 totals 14 residues. The CDR3 reads CSARDRGRQETQYF. CDR3 bases: TGCAGCGCCCGCGACAGGGGGCGCCAAGAGACCCAGTACTTC.